These 26 T cell receptor beta chains were all obtained from the same sample, sequenced in a study of cytomegalovirus exposure and HLA in healthy donors. The method was immunoSEQ multiplex PCR; TCRdb's version includes in-frame clones alone and lacks a portion of them. This table holds about 130,000 clones, about 91% found once. What was sequenced was PBMCs. These receptors were obtained from a young woman in good health and CMV-seropositive.

The CDR3 bases are TGTGCCAGCAGCTTAAAGGACAAGAACACTGAAGCTTTCTTT. Its protein is CASSLKDKNTEAFF. This chain uses TRBV5-4 with TRBJ1-1; possible D gene TRBD1, 5 bases. This CDR3 spans 14 amino acids. Trimming removed 2 bases at V and 1 base at J, with 9 bases between. Germline CDR1 is SGHNT and CDR2 is YYREEE (reference sequence).

The J gene is TRBJ2-3, the V gene TRBV18; D unresolved. Germline V lookup: CDR1 KGHSH, CDR2 LQKENI. The ends were cut back, 8 bases at V and 0 bases at J, with 12 bases in the middle. The CDR3 consists of 14 residues. The CDR3 DNA is TGTGCCAGCGAGAAAGAAACTAGCACAGATACGCAGTATTTT. Amino acid sequence: CASEKETSTDTQYF.

The J gene is TRBJ2-5, the V gene TRBV18, with a tentative D call TRBD1 (5 bases). CDR3 length: 15 amino acids. Trimming shortened V by 5 bases and J by 5 bases, and 18 bases separated the two germline ends. In germline, CDR1 is KGHSH, CDR2 LQKENI. CDR3 amino acids: CASSTTEFVTETQYF. CDR3 nucleotide sequence: TGTGCCAGCTCAACGACAGAGTTCGTTACGGAGACCCAGTACTTC.

The rearrangement joins TRBV6-5 to TRBJ2-4; 9 bases align to TRBD1. CDR1 and CDR2 from the germline V gene are MNHEY and SVGAGI. CDR3 length equals 13 residues. V was clipped by 6 bases and J by 7 bases; unmatched bases: 4. Here the CDR3 DNA reads TGTGCCAGCAGCCAAGGGACAGGGAACATTCAGTACTTC. Translation gives CASSQGTGNIQYF.

The gene calls are TRBV19 and TRBJ2-2, with TRBD1 matching over 7 bases. Germline trimming cut 5 bases from V and 4 bases from J; bases unmatched to any gene: 7. The CDR3 extends over 15 amino acids. The germline V gene has CDR1 LNHDA and CDR2 SQIVND (reference sequence). CDR3 DNA: TGTGCCAGTAGTCCACGGGACAGTTTCACCGGGGAGCTGTTTTTT. This encodes CASSPRDSFTGELFF.

This chain links TRBV14 with TRBJ2-3, with a weak D call TRBD1 (6 bases). This CDR3 contains 16 residues. CDR1 is SGHDN and CDR2 is FVKESK in the germline V gene. V lost 5 bases, J lost 0 bases, and 15 bases lay in between. DNA for the CDR3: TGTGCCAGCAGCGCTCTCCCGGGACACAGCACAGATACGCAGTATTTT. It is translated as CASSALPGHSTDTQYF.

The chain is built from TRBV6-1 and TRBJ1-5, with D tentatively TRBD1 (5 bases). The CDR3 totals 20 residues. Trimming removed 2 bases at V and 3 bases at J, with 26 bases between. Per the germline V gene, CDR1 is MNHNS and CDR2 is SASEGT. CDR3: CASSEPLDNEPYVANQPQHF. CDR3 nucleotides: TGTGCCAGCAGTGAACCCCTGGACAATGAACCCTATGTAGCCAATCAGCCCCAGCATTTT.

The gene calls are TRBV5-1 and TRBJ1-2; no clear D. The CDR3 totals 14 residues. V gave up 0 bases and J gave up 5 bases, with 11 bases separating them. Germline V lookup: CDR1 SGHRS, CDR2 YFSETQ. CDR3 in amino acids: CASSLVAVGYGYTF. CDR3 in DNA: TGCGCCAGCAGCTTGGTGGCAGTTGGTTATGGCTACACCTTC.

The chain joins TRBV9 to TRBJ2-1; 9 bases are a match to TRBD1. This CDR3 region has 17 residues. Germline assignment: CDR1 SGDLS and CDR2 YYNGEE. Unmatched junction bases numbered 14, after V lost 2 bases and J lost 8 bases. This CDR3 reads CASSVWSQPGQGYEQFF. DNA for the CDR3: TGTGCCAGCAGCGTTTGGAGCCAACCGGGACAGGGCTATGAGCAGTTCTTC.

This chain joins TRBV11-1 and TRBJ2-1; maybe TRBD1 (6 bases). Looked up from germline, CDR1 is SGHAT and CDR2 is FQDESV (reference sequence). The CDR3 has 15 amino acids. V lost 3 bases, J lost 0 bases, and 9 bases lay in between. The chain's CDR3 is CASSLVGGSYNEQFF. The CDR3 DNA follows: TGTGCCAGCAGCTTGGTAGGGGGCTCCTACAATGAGCAGTTCTTC.

CDR3 protein: CASSQGGNEQFF. The DNA of the CDR3 is TGTGCCAGCAGCCAAGGGGGCAATGAGCAGTTCTTC. V and J are TRBV9 and TRBJ2-1, with a tentative D call TRBD1 (6 bases). V lost 4 bases to trimming and J lost 6 bases, with 8 bases between them. CDR1 and CDR2 (germline): SGDLS, YYNGEE. The CDR3 loop spans 12 amino acids.

This chain links TRBV6-5 with TRBJ1-1; D not resolved. This CDR3 has 14 residues. CDR1 is MNHEY and CDR2 is SVGAGI in the germline V gene. V gave up 2 bases and J gave up 1 base, with 8 bases separating them. CDR3 in DNA: TGTGCCAGCAGTTACCTCCGAGGGAACACTGAAGCTTTCTTT. Its translation is CASSYLRGNTEAFF.

This clone was recorded at least ten times. The chain is built from TRBV7-2 and TRBJ2-3; 8 positions match TRBD1. Per the germline V gene, CDR1 is SGHTA and CDR2 is FQGNSA. The CDR3 totals 15 residues. V shed 4 bases, J shed 3 bases, and the junction held 6 bases outside the gene matches. CDR3 coding DNA: TGTGCCAGCAGCTCGACAGGGGTGGATACAGATACGCAGTATTTT. This encodes CASSSTGVDTDTQYF.

V usage is TRBV28 and J usage is TRBJ1-6; 9 bases agree with TRBD1. The length of the CDR3 is 14 residues. V lost 5 bases, J lost 9 bases, and 5 bases stayed unmatched. Per germline, CDR1 MDHEN and CDR2 SYDVKM. CDR3 region: CASSLQGASSPLHF. The CDR3 DNA follows: TGTGCCAGCAGTCTACAGGGGGCGTCTTCACCCCTCCACTTT.

This chain connects TRBV7-2 to TRBJ2-3; 8 positions match TRBD1. Losses at the gene ends were 4 bases for V and 2 bases for J; bases not matched to a gene: 5. This CDR3 is built from 15 residues. Germline V lookup: CDR1 SGHTA, CDR2 FQGNSA. CDR3 protein: CASSSTGVNTDTQYF. The CDR3 DNA follows: TGTGCCAGCAGCTCGACAGGGGTTAACACAGATACGCAGTATTTT. The full variable domain, rest sourced from reference TRBV7-2 and TRBJ2-3, is GAGVSQSPSNKVTEKGKDVELRCDPISGHTALYWYRQSLGQGLEFLIYFQGNSAPDKSGLPSDRFSAERTGGSVSTLTIQRTQQEDSAVYLCASSSTGVNTDTQYFGPGTRLTVL.

The J gene is TRBJ1-6, the V gene TRBV6-5; D call uncertain. The CDR3 sequence is 11 residues long. V shed 5 bases and J shed 12 bases, with 8 bases lying between them. Germline V gene data show CDR1 as MNHEY and CDR2 as SVGAGI. This CDR3 is CASSAREPLHF. The CDR3 DNA follows: TGTGCCAGCAGTGCCCGAGAACCCCTCCACTTT.

This chain links TRBV4-2 with TRBJ2-5, with 8 bases aligning to TRBD2. The CDR3 has 16 residues. Germline CDR1 is LGHNA and CDR2 is YNFKEQ. The trim removed 1 base at V and 5 bases at J, leaving 9 bases unmatched. The CDR3 DNA reads TGTGCCAGCAGCCAAGTGGGGGGACTAGGAGGGGAGACCCAGTACTTC. It encodes CASSQVGGLGGETQYF.

The rearrangement links TRBV19 to TRBJ1-4, with D unclear. There are 14 residues in the CDR3. Germline V CDR1 and CDR2: LNHDA, SQIVND (reference sequence). Trimming took off 6 bases at V and 0 bases at J, with 8 bases between the two ends. The CDR3 DNA is TGTGCCAGTAGCCCGGGATCAACTAATGAAAAACTGTTTTTT. Residues: CASSPGSTNEKLFF.

The genes are TRBV6-5 and TRBJ2-1; D uncertain. Germline CDR1 is MNHEY and CDR2 is SVGAGI. V gave up 0 bases and J gave up 6 bases, with 9 bases separating them. CDR3 length: 14 amino acids. The CDR3 reads CASSYSAAVNEQFF. The CDR3 DNA reads as TGTGCCAGCAGTTACTCGGCGGCGGTCAATGAGCAGTTCTTC.

This clone turned up a few times. This chain joins TRBV30 and TRBJ1-2; 9 bases are shared with TRBD1. V was clipped by 4 bases and J by 4 bases; unmatched bases: 4. CDR1 is GTSNPN and CDR2 is SVGIG in the germline V gene (reference sequence). The CDR3 has 13 residues. The CDR3 protein is CAWILGQGYGYTF. The CDR3 DNA reads as TGTGCCTGGATTTTGGGACAGGGCTATGGCTACACCTTC.

This chain links TRBV6-5 with TRBJ2-1; D is ambiguous. Between the trimmed V and J ends, which lost 2 bases and 1 base, there was a span of 9 bases. CDR1 and CDR2 from the germline V gene are MNHEY and SVGAGI. The CDR3 runs 15 residues. CDR3 sequence reads: CASSYPRASYNEQFF. The CDR3 nucleotides read TGTGCCAGCAGTTACCCGAGAGCGTCCTACAATGAGCAGTTCTTC.

This clone was found once. This chain links TRBV29-1 with TRBJ1-1, with 11 bases matching TRBD1. Trimming cost V 6 bases and J 7 bases; bases outside gene matches: 4. The germline CDR1 and CDR2 sequences are SQVTM and ANQGSEA. The CDR3 is 12 residues long. In DNA, the CDR3 is TGCAGCGTCGGACAGGGGGCCGGTGAAGCTTTCTTT. As protein: CSVGQGAGEAFF.

This clone was seen only once. The CDR3 loop is CASSPSPSRGSSTEAFF. The CDR3 DNA reads TGTGCCAGCTCACCATCGCCCTCCCGGGGGAGTTCCACTGAAGCTTTCTTT. The rearrangement links TRBV18 to TRBJ1-1; D is possibly TRBD1 (5 bases). CDR1 is KGHSH, CDR2 LQKENI, per germline. V was shortened by 2 bases and J by 4 bases, with 20 bases between the two germline ends. The CDR3 loop spans 17 amino acids.

This chain connects TRBV27 to TRBJ2-3, with D unresolved. V shed 2 bases and J shed 0 bases, with 9 bases lying between them. The CDR3 is made up of 15 amino acids. Germline-derived CDR1 and CDR2 are MNHEY and SMNVEV (reference sequence). DNA of the CDR3: TGTGCCAGCAGTTTAAGTCAACAGAGCACAGATACGCAGTATTTT. Protein product: CASSLSQQSTDTQYF.

The rearrangement uses TRBV18 and TRBJ2-1, with D possibly TRBD2 on 6 matching bases. V was trimmed by 0 bases and J by 0 bases, leaving 15 bases between them. The CDR3 has 18 residues. CDR1 KGHSH and CDR2 LQKENI come from the germline V gene. The CDR3 sequence: CASSPPVGLQSSYNEQFF. For the CDR3, the DNA is TGTGCCAGCTCACCACCGGTGGGACTCCAAAGCTCCTACAATGAGCAGTTCTTC.

This clone has a single count. The CDR3 DNA reads TGCAGCGCTCGGGGGGGCCTCCCTAGCACAGATACGCAGTATTTT. Its translation: CSARGGLPSTDTQYF. V gene TRBV29-1 combines with J gene TRBJ2-3, with 8 bases fitting TRBD2. After removal of 7 bases from V and 0 bases from J, the junction contained 9 bases not matched to a gene. Germline V gene sequence: CDR1 SQVTM, CDR2 ANQGSEA. CDR3 length: 15 residues.